A single sample is the source of the 8 T cell receptor beta chains below, sequenced in a study of CD8 T cells in ankylosing spondylitis. Study-wide results and limits: Ankylosing spondylitis blood appeared to be characterized by a TCR beta motif of roughly eight highly homologous variants.

A single record per CDR3 protein comes from TCRdb applying MiXCR to the 5' RACE reads. Found here are around 430,000 distinct CDR3 sequences, 17% of them singletons; the top ten hold 1%. No antigen is known for these receptors. The material sequenced was blood, either unsorted or a sorted T cell fraction (not recorded which). The receptors shown here come from a male donor with ankylosing spondylitis.

The genes are TRBV5-1 and TRBJ2-2; 7 nucleotides align to TRBD1. Germline CDR1 reads SGHRS; CDR2 reads YFSETQ. This CDR3 contains 14 residues. V lost 9 bases and J lost 4; bases outside the gene matches: 9. The CDR3 region is CAILRQGSTGELFF. In DNA, the CDR3 is TGCGCCATCCTTCGACAGGGAAGCACCGGGGAGCTGTTTTTT. The full variable domain, its missing parts supplied by reference TRBV5-1 and TRBJ2-2, is KAGVTQTPRYLIKTRGQQVTLSCSPISGHRSVSWYQQTPGQGLQFLFEYFSETQRNKGNFPGRFSGRQFSNSRSEMNVSTLELGDSALYLCAILRQGSTGELFFGEGSRLTVL.

V and J are TRBV7-9 and TRBJ1-1, with D perhaps matching TRBD1 (5 bases). The V end was cut by 11 bases, the J end by 1 base, with 20 bases between. The CDR3 spans 15 residues. CDR1 and CDR2 (germline): SEHNR, FQNEAQ (reference sequence). The CDR3 bases are TGTGCCCTGACCCGGGGGACCTACTCGAACACTGAAGCTTTCTTT. Translated, it gives CALTRGTYSNTEAFF.

This clonotype was observed a few times. The chain uses TRBV20-1 and TRBJ2-7; 10 bases line up with TRBD2. After removal of 6 bases from V and 5 bases from J, the junction contained 10 bases not matched to a gene. Germline-derived CDR1 and CDR2 are DFQATT and SNEGSKA (reference sequence). This CDR3 has 14 amino acids. The CDR3 DNA reads TGCAGTGCCCCGAGCGGGGGGGCAGAGCACGAGCAGTACTTC. Residues: CSAPSGGAEHEQYF.

This clonotype was picked up many times. The chain joins TRBV4-3 to TRBJ2-2, with TRBD2 matching 9 bases. The length of the CDR3 is 17 residues. Germline trimming cut 2 bases from V and 4 bases from J; bases unmatched to any gene: 8. CDR1 and CDR2 from the germline V gene are LGHNA and YSLEER. CDR3 sequence reads: CASSQPRGAGGTGELFF. For the CDR3, the DNA is TGCGCCAGCAGCCAACCTCGGGGAGCGGGAGGCACCGGGGAGCTGTTTTTT.

The chain combines TRBV7-9 with TRBJ2-1; D gene unclear. The CDR3 covers 14 residues. Germline values: CDR1 SEHNR, CDR2 FQNEAQ (reference sequence). Trimming pared 1 base from V and 11 bases from J, leaving 15 bases between. CDR3 protein: CASSLVGSQAQQFF. The CDR3 coding sequence is TGTGCCAGCAGCTTAGTGGGCAGTCAGGCCCAGCAGTTCTTC.

This chain links TRBV4-1 with TRBJ1-2, with 7 bases identical to TRBD1. Trimming removed 0 bases from V and 2 bases from J; junction bases left unmatched: 3. This CDR3 spans 15 amino acids. Germline CDR1 is MGHRA and CDR2 is YSYEKL. Written as DNA, the CDR3 is TGCGCCAGCAGCCAAGAAGAGACAGGGAACTATGGCTACACCTTC. Translation: CASSQEETGNYGYTF.

The V call is TRBV5-1, the J call TRBJ2-3; 9 bases fit TRBD2. This CDR3 is built from 14 residues. CDR1 and CDR2 (germline): SGHRS, YFSETQ. The V and J ends lost 7 bases and 4 bases, in that order; junction bases with no gene match: 7. The CDR3 region has the DNA TGCGCCAGCGGGGCGGGAGGGAGCCCAGATACGCAGTATTTT. Its protein product is CASGAGGSPDTQYF.

This clonotype was picked up a small number of times. The rearrangement uses TRBV2 and TRBJ2-2; 9 positions agree with TRBD1. The germline CDR1 and CDR2 sequences are SNHLY and FYNNEI. V lost 8 bases, J lost 0 bases, and 4 bases stayed unmatched. The CDR3 has 15 amino acids. The CDR3: CASQDRGSNTGELFF. The DNA for the CDR3 is TGTGCCAGCCAAGACAGGGGGTCGAACACCGGGGAGCTGTTTTTT.